Below, 14 T cell receptor beta chains from the same sample are listed, as sequenced in a study of cytomegalovirus exposure and HLA in healthy donors. The PCR employed 60 Vbeta primers together with 13 Jbeta primers. Here immunoSEQ multiplex PCR was the method, and the copy in TCRdb shows in-frame clones only, minus some. The data show 180,000 or so clones, around 80% seen once. Specimen: PBMCs. These receptors originate from a female donor in good health and CMV-seronegative.

This clone was detected only a few times. The V and J genes are TRBV6-1 and TRBJ2-5; the D is unclear. CDR1 is MNHNS and CDR2 is SASEGT in the germline V gene. This CDR3 is built from 13 residues. V gave up 5 bases and J gave up 3 bases, with 10 bases separating them. CDR3 residues: CASSYSSEETQYF. CDR3 nucleotide sequence: TGTGCCAGCAGTTATTCGTCAGAAGAGACCCAGTACTTC.

This clone was detected only once. The rearrangement joins TRBV7-2 to TRBJ2-3, with TRBD1 identical over 7 bases. V shed 2 bases, J shed 3 bases, and the junction held 14 bases outside the gene matches. The CDR3 has 18 amino acids. Germline V gene data show CDR1 as SGHTA and CDR2 as FQGNSA. The DNA of the CDR3 is TGTGCCAGCAGCTTAATCCCAAGAGGGGGCGGCGATACAGATACGCAGTATTTT. It encodes CASSLIPRGGGDTDTQYF.

The chain employs TRBV6-1 and TRBJ1-5, with 8 bases aligning to TRBD1. This CDR3 has 17 amino acids. Germline values: CDR1 MNHNS, CDR2 SASEGT. V shed 4 bases and J 6 bases; nucleotides not matched to a gene: 14. CDR3 in amino acids: CASSADRGAGVGQPQHF. CDR3 DNA: TGTGCCAGCAGTGCCGACAGGGGCGCGGGGGTTGGTCAGCCCCAGCATTTT.

This clone was detected only once. The chain has TRBV5-8 and TRBJ2-7; weak D call: TRBD2 (5 bases). In germline, CDR1 is SGHTS, CDR2 YDEGEE. The CDR3 is 13 residues long. Trimming cost V 7 bases and J 3 bases, with 14 bases left between them. CDR3 nucleotides: TGTGCCAGCCCAGGCCGGGGTAACTACGAGCAGTACTTC. As protein: CASPGRGNYEQYF.

The chain employs TRBV10-3 and TRBJ2-5; 10 bases map to TRBD2. This CDR3 comprises 17 residues. Germline assignment: CDR1 ENHRY and CDR2 SYGVKD. V shed 4 bases and J 9 bases; nucleotides not matched to a gene: 17. Written as DNA, the CDR3 is TGTGCCATCAGTGGACAGGGGCAAAAAGCGGGAGGGTTGGCCCAGTACTTC. Translated: CAISGQGQKAGGLAQYF.

This clone has a handful of counts. The V gene is TRBV7-2, the J gene TRBJ1-1; 9 nucleotides line up with TRBD1. Trimming cost V 3 bases and J 4 bases; bases outside gene matches: 9. The CDR3 extends over 16 amino acids. Germline loops: CDR1 SGHTA, CDR2 FQGNSA. CDR3 sequence reads: CASSFGTGHGSTEAFF. The DNA for the CDR3 is TGTGCCAGCAGCTTTGGGACAGGGCATGGGAGCACTGAAGCTTTCTTT.

V usage is TRBV5-5 and J usage is TRBJ1-1; 8 bases fit TRBD1. The CDR3 spans 14 residues. Losses at the gene ends were 4 bases for V and 0 bases for J; bases not matched to a gene: 2. Germline CDR1 reads SGHKS; CDR2 reads YYEKEE (reference sequence). In DNA, the CDR3 is TGTGCCAGCAGCCCGGGACAGGTGAACACTGAAGCTTTCTTT. This sequence encodes CASSPGQVNTEAFF.

In its sample, this clone was seen a few times. This sequence joins TRBV12-5 and TRBJ2-1; D call uncertain. The V gene lost 6 bases and the J gene lost 7 bases, with 13 bases spanning the gap. Germline CDR1 and CDR2: LGHNT and FRNRAP. This CDR3 contains 13 residues. DNA for the CDR3: TGTGCTAGTGGCCCTTACCTTCGGAATGAGCAGTTCTTC. Translation: CASGPYLRNEQFF.

V gene TRBV27 combines with J gene TRBJ1-2, with TRBD1 matching 11 bases. The CDR3 is 14 residues long. Unmatched junction bases numbered 3, after V lost 5 bases and J lost 4 bases. From germline, CDR1 is MNHEY and CDR2 SMNVEV (reference sequence). The CDR3 sequence: CASSPDRGPYGYTF. CDR3 coding DNA: TGTGCCAGCAGTCCGGACAGGGGGCCCTATGGCTACACCTTC.

The gene calls are TRBV7-9 and TRBJ1-5; no clear D. The CDR3 is made up of 12 amino acids. V lost 3 bases, J lost 4 bases, and 4 bases lay in between. Germline assignment: CDR1 SEHNR and CDR2 FQNEAQ (reference sequence). This CDR3 reads CASSFLNQPQHF. In DNA, the CDR3 is TGTGCCAGCAGCTTCCTGAATCAGCCCCAGCATTTT.

The chain recombines TRBV18 with TRBJ2-1; 7 bases align to TRBD2. Germline lookup yields CDR1 KGHSH and CDR2 LQKENI. J lost 5 bases, V lost 1 base, and 8 bases had no gene match. The CDR3 is 16 residues long. CDR3 DNA sequence: TGTGCCAGCTCACCACGCGGCGGGAGTTCTGACAATGAGCAGTTCTTC. It specifies CASSPRGGSSDNEQFF. Supplemented by reference TRBV18 and TRBJ2-1, the full variable domain reads NAGVMQNPRHLVRRRGQEARLRCSPMKGHSHVYWYRQLPEEGLKFMVYLQKENIIDESGMPKERFSAEFPKEGPSILRIQQVVRGDSAAYFCASSPRGGSSDNEQFFGPGTRLTVL.

CDR3 loop: CASSSFDRGENSPLHF. The CDR3 coding sequence is TGTGCCAGTAGTTCTTTCGACAGGGGAGAAAATTCACCCCTCCACTTT. This sequence joins TRBV19 and TRBJ1-6, with 8 bases lining up with TRBD1. Germline-derived CDR1 and CDR2 are LNHDA and SQIVND (reference sequence). The junction had 10 bases not matched to a gene; V was cut back by 5 bases and J by 7 bases. The CDR3 contains 16 residues.

V gene TRBV5-6 combines with J gene TRBJ1-4, with D possibly matching TRBD1 (5 bases). V lost 0 bases and J 6 bases, leaving 18 bases between the germline ends. The CDR3 covers 17 residues. Germline loops: CDR1 SGHDT, CDR2 YYEEEE. This chain's CDR3 is CASSLGGGTDSHEKLFF. In DNA, the CDR3 is TGTGCCAGCAGCTTGGGGGGGGGTACCGACAGCCATGAAAAACTGTTTTTT. The full variable domain, with the rest looked up from reference TRBV5-6 and TRBJ1-4, is DAGVTQSPTHLIKTRGQQVTLRCSPKSGHDTVSWYQQALGQGPQFIFQYYEEEERQRGNFPDRFSGHQFPNYSSELNVNALLLGDSALYLCASSLGGGTDSHEKLFFGSGTQLSVL.

The V and J genes are TRBV2 and TRBJ2-3; 12 nucleotides agree with TRBD2. The CDR3 runs to 15 residues. In germline, CDR1 is SNHLY, CDR2 FYNNEI. V shed 6 bases and J 2 bases; nucleotides not matched to a gene: 3. CDR3 sequence (DNA): TGTGCCAGCAGCGGACTAGCGGGAATCACAGATACGCAGTATTTT. Protein: CASSGLAGITDTQYF.